The subject of this entry is one TCR beta chain. The target antigen is unknown. Primers included in the PCR were 60 Vbeta and 13 Jbeta primers. TCRdb keeps only in-frame clones here, not all; method: immunoSEQ multiplex PCR. Found here are 200,000 to 250,000 clones; the top ten clones hold around 0.95%. This entry is derived from a study of cytomegalovirus exposure and HLA in healthy donors. The V end was cut by 0 bases, the J end by 2 bases, with 11 bases between. This CDR3 region has 17 residues. The germline gives CDR1 SGHTA, CDR2 FQGNSA. Study results and caveats: The study carried out a later analysis of TCR beta sequences. It associated around 17,000 of them with specific HLA alleles at a false discovery rate of 0.05. Presence/absence analyses treated sequencing depth as roughly uniform across donors. Specific recognition of CMV antigens was confirmed in vitro for a few chains (all CMV-associated).

The receptor comes from a young woman in good health and CMV-seropositive. The chain employs TRBV7-2 and TRBJ1-6, with a tentative D call TRBD1 (6 bases). Sequencing was done on a sample of PBMCs. The CDR3 DNA reads as TGTGCCAGCAGCTTAGCGGGGGCCAGCGCCTATAATTCACCCCTCCACTTT. It specifies CASSLAGASAYNSPLHF. The variable domain in full, completed from reference TRBV7-2 and TRBJ1-6, reads GAGVSQSPSNKVTEKGKDVELRCDPISGHTALYWYRQSLGQGLEFLIYFQGNSAPDKSGLPSDRFSAERTGGSVSTLTIQRTQQEDSAVYLCASSLAGASAYNSPLHFGNGTRLTVT.